These 20 T cell receptor beta chains originate from one sample sequenced in a study of CD8 T cells in ankylosing spondylitis. TCRdb independently ran MiXCR on the 5' RACE reads; one entry per CDR3 protein. The table shows 130,000 or so distinct CDR3 sequences, with more than 6.5% occurring only once. The sequenced sample consisted of blood, either unsorted or a sorted T cell fraction (not recorded which). The receptor source for this set is a male donor with ankylosing spondylitis or in good health (not recorded which).

This clonotype showed up just a few times. A much more abundant neighbour one base away suggests this may be a read error. The V call is TRBV5-1, the J call TRBJ1-1, with 7 bases matching TRBD1. This CDR3 is 14 amino acids long. The V gene's germline CDR1 is SGHRS and CDR2 YFSETQ. CDR3 residues: CTSSLQGGDTEAFF. The CDR3 DNA is TGCACCAGCAGCTTGCAGGGGGGCGACACTGAAGCTTTCTTT.

This clonotype showed up many times. V and J are TRBV20-1 and TRBJ2-1; D is perhaps TRBD1 (7 bases). The germline CDR1 and CDR2 sequences are DFQATT and SNEGSKA (reference sequence). The CDR3 is made up of 17 amino acids. V lost 3 bases and J lost 0, with 18 bases in between. The CDR3 protein is CSASGSGWDSSYNEQFF. DNA of the CDR3: TGCAGTGCTAGCGGGAGCGGTTGGGACAGCTCCTACAATGAGCAGTTCTTC.

Worth noting for this clonotype: With a much larger clone just one base away, this may be a read error. This chain joins TRBV13 and TRBJ2-5; D not resolved. This CDR3 contains 14 residues. Germline values: CDR1 PRHDT, CDR2 FYEKMQ (reference sequence). V gave up 4 bases and J gave up 1 base, with 10 bases separating them. The CDR3 is CASSSRPGQETQYF. The CDR3 DNA is TGTGCCAGCAGCTCCCGGCCAGGCCAAGAGACCCAGTACTTC.

The chain joins TRBV7-9 to TRBJ2-1, with D possibly matching TRBD2 (6 bases). The CDR3 sequence is 15 residues long. Germline CDR1 and CDR2: SEHNR and FQNEAQ (reference sequence). Between the trimmed V and J ends, which lost 5 bases and 4 bases, there was a span of 15 bases. The CDR3 here is CASSLSGEVYNEQFF. In DNA form, the CDR3 reads TGTGCCAGCAGCCTTTCGGGAGAGGTGTACAATGAGCAGTTCTTC.

This clonotype was recorded many times. The chain uses TRBV5-5 and TRBJ2-7, with 7 bases aligning to TRBD1. CDR1 is SGHKS and CDR2 is YYEKEE in the germline V gene (reference sequence). The CDR3 has 15 residues. J gave up 0 bases and V 5 bases, and 8 bases lay outside the gene matches. The CDR3 sequence is CASSFNRDSSYEQYF. The CDR3 coding sequence is TGTGCCAGCAGTTTCAACCGGGACAGCTCCTACGAGCAGTACTTC.

This clonotype was recorded many times. In nucleotides, the CDR3 is TGTGCCAGCAGTTACTCCCAGGAGAGCTCCTACGAGCAGTACTTC. Protein sequence: CASSYSQESSYEQYF. The chain recombines TRBV6-2 or TRBV6-3 with TRBJ2-7; D is uncertain. Trimming shortened V by 0 bases and J by 0 bases, and 9 bases separated the two germline ends. Germline V gene sequence: CDR1 MNHEY, CDR2 SVGEGT. The length of the CDR3 is 15 residues.

At least ten counts were recorded for this clonotype. This chain uses TRBV19 with TRBJ2-6; unclear D gene. Trimming took off 7 bases at V and 2 bases at J, with 9 bases between the two ends. The CDR3 is 14 residues long. Germline lookup yields CDR1 LNHDA and CDR2 SQIVND (reference sequence). The CDR3 spells CASTLRAGANVLTF. In DNA, the CDR3 is TGTGCCAGTACCTTGAGAGCTGGGGCCAACGTCCTGACTTTC.

At least ten counts were recorded for this clonotype. The chain combines TRBV9 with TRBJ1-1; D is unclear. V lost 0 bases, J lost 3 bases, and 15 bases lay in between. This CDR3 comprises 16 residues. Germline-derived CDR1 and CDR2 are SGDLS and YYNGEE. The CDR3 spells CASSVVVRVGYTEAFF. As DNA, the CDR3 is TGTGCCAGCAGCGTAGTGGTAAGGGTTGGGTACACTGAAGCTTTCTTT.

Many counts were recorded for this clonotype. The chain couples TRBV9 to TRBJ2-5; D unresolved. Germline V gene data show CDR1 as SGDLS and CDR2 as YYNGEE. The CDR3 consists of 14 residues. V dropped 2 bases and J dropped 2 bases, with 10 bases sitting between them. CDR3 region: CASSVYGVQETQYF. CDR3 in DNA: TGTGCCAGCAGCGTGTATGGGGTTCAAGAGACCCAGTACTTC.

The rearrangement links TRBV7-8 to TRBJ2-1, with TRBD2 matching 7 bases. The J segment lost 6 bases and the V segment lost 3 bases, leaving 5 bases of the junction unmatched. The germline V gene has CDR1 SGHVS and CDR2 FQNEAQ. The CDR3 loop spans 14 amino acids. DNA for the CDR3: TGTGCCAGCAGCTTCCCCTCGGGAGGCAATGAGCAGTTCTTC. Its translation is CASSFPSGGNEQFF.

This clonotype showed up many times. The gene calls are TRBV19 and TRBJ1-2, with D possibly TRBD1 on 5 matching bases. From germline, CDR1 is LNHDA and CDR2 SQIVND (reference sequence). V shed 10 bases and J shed 2 bases, with 8 bases lying between them. The CDR3 has 11 amino acids. DNA of the CDR3: TGTGCCACTCGACAGAACTATGGCTACACCTTC. This translates into CATRQNYGYTF.

This clonotype was counted at least ten times. This chain joins TRBV6-5 and TRBJ2-4; D gene ambiguous. The germline V gene has CDR1 MNHEY and CDR2 SVGAGI. The V end was cut by 3 bases, the J end by 8 bases, with 14 bases between. The CDR3 is made up of 14 amino acids. CDR3 sequence: CASSYVTGSDIQYF. In DNA form, the CDR3 reads TGTGCCAGCAGTTATGTGACCGGCTCGGACATTCAGTACTTC.

This clonotype was observed at least ten times. The genes are TRBV4-1 and TRBJ1-2; 7 positions match TRBD1. Germline values: CDR1 MGHRA, CDR2 YSYEKL. This CDR3 contains 14 residues. V gave up 4 bases and J gave up 2 bases; unmatched junction bases: 4. CDR3 nucleotide sequence: TGCGCCAGCAGCCCAGACAGGGCCAACTATGGCTACACCTTC. Protein product: CASSPDRANYGYTF.

The gene calls are TRBV10-3 and TRBJ2-6; the D gene could be TRBD1 or TRBD2 (5 bases each). Germline lookup yields CDR1 ENHRY and CDR2 SYGVKD. The CDR3 is 16 residues long. With 5 bases removed from V and 0 bases from J, the gap between germline ends came to 11 bases. The CDR3 DNA reads as TGTGCCATCAGTACTGGGGGATCCTCTGGGGCCAACGTCCTGACTTTC. This codes for CAISTGGSSGANVLTF.

The table lists this clonotype with many counts. The rearrangement joins TRBV5-1 to TRBJ2-7, with D possibly matching TRBD1 (6 bases). Trimming stripped 0 bases from V and 3 bases from J, with 10 bases between. The CDR3 is 14 residues long. Germline V gives CDR1 SGHRS, CDR2 YFSETQ. The DNA of the CDR3 is TGCGCCAGCAGCTTGGGGACAGCCTTCTACGAGCAGTACTTC. Amino acids: CASSLGTAFYEQYF.

This clonotype was counted ten times or more. This sequence joins TRBV11-1 and TRBJ2-3; 8 nucleotides agree with TRBD2. V trimming: 4 bases; J trimming: 3 bases; junction bases outside the gene matches: 21. CDR3 size: 20 residues. Germline CDR1 and CDR2: SGHAT and FQDESV (reference sequence). Written as DNA, the CDR3 is TGTGCCAGCAGCTCGGCCGTTTTCACTAGCGGACTGACCGGTACAGATACGCAGTATTTT. It is translated as CASSSAVFTSGLTGTDTQYF.

The table lists this clonotype with many counts. This chain connects TRBV20-1 to TRBJ2-7, with 10 nucleotides matching TRBD2. Germline loops: CDR1 DFQATT, CDR2 SNEGSKA (reference sequence). V was pared by 6 bases and J by 0 bases, with 5 bases of the junction left unmatched. This CDR3 has 14 amino acids. The CDR3 DNA follows: TGCAGTGCCTGGGCTAGCGGGAGCTCCTACGAGCAGTACTTC. It codes for CSAWASGSSYEQYF.

This clonotype occurred many times. The CDR3, as DNA: TGTGCCAGCAGTCGACAGGGGATGGATAATTCACCCCTCCACTTT. It yields the protein CASSRQGMDNSPLHF. This chain links TRBV12-3 or TRBV12-4 with TRBJ1-6, with 8 bases lining up with TRBD1. V gave up 5 bases and J gave up 5 bases; unmatched junction bases: 5. This CDR3 is built from 15 residues.

At least ten counts were recorded for this clonotype. The chain recombines TRBV12-3 or TRBV12-4 with TRBJ1-1; D possibly corresponds to TRBD1 (5 bases). The CDR3 consists of 13 residues. The V and J ends lost 6 bases and 5 bases respectively, with 13 bases between them. The CDR3 protein is CASRPGQKTEAFF. DNA of the CDR3: TGTGCCAGCAGACCGGGGCAGAAGACTGAAGCTTTCTTT.

This clonotype showed up many times. The V gene is TRBV15, the J gene TRBJ1-5; D unresolved. Germline V gene lookup returns CDR1 LNHNV and CDR2 YYDKDF (reference sequence). This CDR3 spans 20 amino acids. Trimming removed 0 bases from V and 0 bases from J, with 21 bases in between. The CDR3 DNA sequence: TGTGCCACCAGCAGAGATGAGGGTTGGGGAAGATCACATAGCAATCAGCCCCAGCATTTT. Protein sequence: CATSRDEGWGRSHSNQPQHF.